This T cell receptor (beta chain) is drawn from a study of blood T cells in healthy people across ages. Worth noting for this clonotype: Antigen: not known.

Points from the study as a whole: Donors of long life had a larger count of naive CD4+ cells and greater diversity than aged donors. The study lacked donor CMV status, which possibly confounded expanded clonotype changes.

Combining a sample-barcoded 5' primer with a J-beta primer mix, a second PCR ran for roughly 6 to 12 cycles. TCRdb processed the 5' RACE reads anew with MiXCR; each CDR3 protein has one entry. The sample holds some 1.6 million distinct CDR3 sequences, roughly 30% seen once. Sequencing input: blood. The clonotype originates from a woman between 25 and 40 years old in good health.

The CDR3 DNA is TGTGCCAGCAGCTTGGCGGGGGGGCAAACAGATACGCAGTATTTT. Protein: CASSLAGGQTDTQYF. J is TRBJ2-3 and V is TRBV7-9, with 9 bases that match TRBD2. The CDR3 runs 15 residues. With 3 bases clipped from V and 3 bases from J, the junction kept 4 bases outside the gene matches. Germline assignment: CDR1 SEHNR and CDR2 FQNEAQ (reference sequence).